The 20 T cell receptor beta chains below all came from one sample that was sequenced in a study of post-analysis software for immune sequencing data. General study results and limits: TRBV5-6, TRBV5-1 and TRBV20-1 belonged to a set of a handful of TRBV segments that were more frequent in patients than controls.

Which antigens these TCRs recognize remains unknown. The TCR beta cDNA libraries carried unique molecular identifiers. TCRdb re-called the PCR reads with MiXCR, one entry per CDR3 protein. The repertoire holds roughly 600,000 distinct CDR3 sequences, with 44% as singletons. The material sequenced was blood. All receptors derive from a girl aged 10 to 17 with multiple sclerosis.

The CDR3 here is CSARPYRGIGYEQYF. For the CDR3, the DNA is TGCAGTGCTAGGCCCTACAGGGGGATAGGCTACGAGCAGTACTTC. The chain carries TRBV20-1 and TRBJ2-7, with 8 bases that match TRBD1. The CDR3 totals 15 residues. The trim removed 3 bases at V and 3 bases at J, leaving 10 bases unmatched. CDR1 DFQATT and CDR2 SNEGSKA come from the germline V gene (reference sequence).

This chain links TRBV11-3 with TRBJ2-4; D remains ambiguous. The CDR3 has 12 amino acids. Trimming took 4 bases from V and 9 from J, leaving 10 bases between them. Germline V gene sequence: CDR1 SGHNT, CDR2 YENEEA. In nucleotides, the CDR3 is TGTGCCAGCAGCTCCGAAGGTGTCATTCAGTACTTC. This encodes CASSSEGVIQYF. Supplemented by reference TRBV11-3 and TRBJ2-4, the full variable domain reads EAGVVQSPRYKIIEKKQPVAFWCNPISGHNTLYWYLQNLGQGPELLIRYENEEAVDDSQLPKDRFSAERLKGVDSTLKIQPAELGDSAVYLCASSSEGVIQYFGAGTRLSVL.

The chain combines TRBV20-1 with TRBJ1-5; D is perhaps TRBD1 (6 bases). Germline assignment: CDR1 DFQATT and CDR2 SNEGSKA (reference sequence). Deletions cut 2 bases from V and 4 bases from J, with 15 bases between. The CDR3 is 15 residues long. The CDR3 DNA reads TGCAGTGCTAGACGTCCGGGGGCCATAAATCAGCCCCAGCATTTT. Residues: CSARRPGAINQPQHF.

The chain carries TRBV4-1 and TRBJ1-5, with D possibly matching TRBD1 (6 bases). This CDR3 has 16 amino acids. Germline CDR1 MGHRA, CDR2 YSYEKL. V lost 0 bases and J lost 4, with 13 bases in between. The CDR3 reads CASSQDRGIGNQPQHF. CDR3 in DNA: TGCGCCAGCAGCCAAGACAGGGGCATAGGAAATCAGCCCCAGCATTTT.

J is TRBJ1-1 and V is TRBV7-9; D call uncertain. Looked up from germline, CDR1 is SEHNR and CDR2 is FQNEAQ (reference sequence). Between the trimmed V and J ends, which lost 1 base and 5 bases, there was a span of 11 bases. The CDR3 covers 14 residues. In DNA form, the CDR3 reads TGTGCCAGCAGCTTAGAACAAATAAGGACTGAAGCTTTCTTT. This translates into CASSLEQIRTEAFF.

This clonotype was observed a handful of times. The J gene is TRBJ2-3, the V gene TRBV19, with TRBD2 identical over 9 bases. This CDR3 comprises 14 residues. J gave up 3 bases and V 9 bases, and 7 bases lay outside the gene matches. Germline V lookup: CDR1 LNHDA, CDR2 SQIVND (reference sequence). The CDR3 DNA follows: TGTGCCAGCACATGGGGACTAGCAACAGATACGCAGTATTTT. This sequence encodes CASTWGLATDTQYF.

This clonotype has a handful of counts. The chain employs TRBV2 and TRBJ1-5, with TRBD1 matching over 7 bases. Losses at the gene ends were 4 bases for V and 7 bases for J; bases not matched to a gene: 4. CDR1 is SNHLY, CDR2 FYNNEI, per germline. This CDR3 region has 13 residues. The CDR3 DNA reads TGTGCCAGCAGTGTAACAGGGGACCAGCCCCAGCATTTT. Translated: CASSVTGDQPQHF.

The chain has TRBV3-1 and TRBJ2-6; 8 positions agree with TRBD1. The CDR3 covers 17 residues. Trimming took 3 bases from V and 1 from J; bases not matched to a gene: 5. CDR1 is LGHDT and CDR2 is YNNKEL in the germline V gene (reference sequence). CDR3 coding DNA: TGTGCCAGCAGCCACGTCAGGGGGCCGTCTGGGGCCAACGTCCTGACTTTC. Translation: CASSHVRGPSGANVLTF.

The V and J genes are TRBV7-9 and TRBJ2-1; no clear D. Germline V gives CDR1 SEHNR, CDR2 FQNEAQ (reference sequence). This CDR3 has 11 amino acids. The germline V and J ends were trimmed by 8 bases and 10 bases, with 12 bases remaining between them. CDR3 in amino acids: CASGSPREQFF. CDR3 in DNA: TGTGCCAGCGGGTCCCCGCGAGAGCAGTTCTTC.

The chain couples TRBV5-5 to TRBJ2-7; TRBD2 agrees at 9 bases. The germline V gene encodes CDR1 SGHKS and CDR2 YYEKEE (reference sequence). V gave up 0 bases and J gave up 3 bases; unmatched junction bases: 7. This CDR3 region has 16 residues. CDR3 residues: CASSLGPSGIFYEQYF. CDR3 coding DNA: TGTGCCAGCAGCTTGGGACCTAGCGGGATCTTCTACGAGCAGTACTTC.

This clonotype was recorded a few times. The chain carries TRBV5-1 and TRBJ2-7; a weak D match, TRBD2 (6 bases). Per germline, CDR1 SGHRS and CDR2 YFSETQ. CDR3 length: 15 residues. V dropped 3 bases and J dropped 0 bases, with 13 bases sitting between them. In DNA form, the CDR3 reads TGCGCCAGCAGCTGGGGCGTCGGGAGCTCCTACGAGCAGTACTTC. It encodes CASSWGVGSSYEQYF.

J is TRBJ2-7 and V is TRBV6-6; 9 bases align to TRBD2. Germline trimming cut 8 bases from V and 5 bases from J; bases unmatched to any gene: 4. Germline loops: CDR1 MNHNY, CDR2 SVGAGI (reference sequence). The CDR3 is 12 amino acids. The DNA of the CDR3 is TGTGCCAGCGCGGGAGGGCCCCACGAGCAGTACTTC. This translates into CASAGGPHEQYF.

The chain combines TRBV12-3 or TRBV12-4 with TRBJ2-1; no definite D call. Trimming took off 7 bases at V and 15 bases at J, with 16 bases between the two ends. The CDR3 has 11 amino acids. Here the CDR3 reads CASTSWQKRFF. The CDR3 coding sequence is TGTGCCAGCACCTCCTGGCAGAAGCGGTTCTTC.

The chain joins TRBV28 to TRBJ2-1; D remains unclear. CDR1 and CDR2 (germline): MDHEN, SYDVKM. The CDR3 has 12 amino acids. The V and J ends lost 3 bases and 6 bases respectively, with 6 bases between them. CDR3 in DNA: TGTGCCAGCAGTTTCAACAGCAATGAGCAGTTCTTC. It codes for CASSFNSNEQFF.

There are a few counts of this clonotype. This chain connects TRBV12-3 or TRBV12-4 to TRBJ2-7, with 11 nucleotides matching TRBD2. V lost 3 bases to trimming and J lost 6 bases; unmatched junction nucleotides: 13. This CDR3 region has 17 residues. The CDR3 reads CASSFLLTSGRAGEQYF. The DNA of the CDR3 is TGTGCCAGCAGTTTCCTTCTAACTAGCGGGAGAGCTGGCGAGCAGTACTTC.

This clonotype was observed once. V gene TRBV7-9 combines with J gene TRBJ2-5; TRBD2 matches at 7 bases. Germline V gives CDR1 SEHNR, CDR2 FQNEAQ (reference sequence). Trimming cost V 5 bases and J 11 bases; bases outside gene matches: 14. The CDR3 spans 14 residues. CDR3 in DNA: TGTGCCAGCAGCCCCCCGGGAGGTCCTCCGGGGCAGTACTTC. Its protein is CASSPPGGPPGQYF. The variable domain in full, completed from reference TRBV7-9 and TRBJ2-5, reads DTGVSQNPRHKITKRGQNVTFRCDPISEHNRLYWYRQTLGQGPEFLTYFQNEAQLEKSRLLSDRFSAERPKGSFSTLEIQRTEQGDSAMYLCASSPPGGPPGQYFGPGTRLLVL.

CDR3 in amino acids: CSARDWIGSNGELFF. CDR3 sequence (DNA): TGCAGTGCTAGAGATTGGATCGGATCTAATGGGGAACTGTTTTTT. V is TRBV20-1 and J is TRBJ1-4; D not resolved. Germline values: CDR1 DFQATT, CDR2 SNEGSKA (reference sequence). CDR3 length: 15 residues. V was clipped by 0 bases and J by 12 bases, with 20 bases between them.

This clonotype was seen once. The chain uses TRBV18 and TRBJ2-3, with D possibly matching TRBD2 (5 bases). CDR1 is KGHSH, CDR2 LQKENI, per germline. V lost 3 bases, J lost 1 base, and 11 bases lay in between. The CDR3 covers 15 residues. This CDR3 reads CASSPSGVRTDTQYF. The CDR3 region has the DNA TGTGCCAGCTCACCGTCCGGGGTCCGCACAGATACGCAGTATTTT. The full variable domain, with the rest looked up from reference TRBV18 and TRBJ2-3, is NAGVMQNPRHLVRRRGQEARLRCSPMKGHSHVYWYRQLPEEGLKFMVYLQKENIIDESGMPKERFSAEFPKEGPSILRIQQVVRGDSAAYFCASSPSGVRTDTQYFGPGTRLTVL.

This chain links TRBV6-1 with TRBJ2-3, with D maybe TRBD2 (5 bases). V was clipped by 6 bases and J by 9 bases, with 13 bases between them. Germline assignment: CDR1 MNHNS and CDR2 SASEGT. The CDR3 runs to 12 residues. The CDR3 nucleotides read TGTGCCAGCAGGTTACAAGTAGCGACGCAGTATTTT. It codes for CASRLQVATQYF.

This clonotype was counted between two and nine times. This chain joins TRBV7-7 and TRBJ1-2; 7 nucleotides line up with TRBD1. The CDR3 runs to 17 residues. Germline V gene lookup returns CDR1 SSHAT and CDR2 FNYEAQ (reference sequence). V lost 3 bases, J lost 2 bases, and 12 bases stayed unmatched. The CDR3 coding sequence is TGTGCCAGCAGCTTGGTAATGGGACAGCTACCAAACTATGGCTACACCTTC. Translated: CASSLVMGQLPNYGYTF. Full variable domain (missing parts from reference TRBV7-7 and TRBJ1-2): GAGVSQSPRYKVTKRGQDVTLRCDPISSHATLYWYQQALGQGPEFLTYFNYEAQPDKSGLPSDRFSAERPEGSISTLTIQRTEQRDSAMYRCASSLVMGQLPNYGYTFGSGTRLTVV.